This T cell receptor beta chain was obtained from a study of cytomegalovirus exposure and HLA in healthy donors. Study findings and constraints: Across all donors, roughly uniform sequencing depth was an assumption of the presence/absence analyses. A later analysis found common viral pathogens apparently linked to several of the most significant clusters. A later analysis showed that HLA-associated TCR beta chains had undergone more clonal expansion than equally common others.

The CDR3 totals 14 residues. With 5 bases clipped from V and 0 bases from J, the junction kept 3 bases outside the gene matches. CDR1 is MNHEY, CDR2 SMNVEV, per germline (reference sequence). It was with 60 Vbeta and 13 Jbeta primers that the PCR ran. Only in-frame clones appear in the TCRdb table, and some are missing; sequencing was by immunoSEQ multiplex PCR. This sample has 100,000 to 150,000 clones, with roughly 18% found just once. This clone was counted a few times. Its matching antigen is unknown. Unrecorded immune exposures were likely, despite nominal health at sampling. This sequence originates from a female donor in good health and CMV-seropositive. The V call is TRBV27, the J call TRBJ1-1; TRBD1 matches at 7 bases. The sample comprised PBMCs. CDR3 bases: TGTGCCAGCAGTCTGGGACAGATGAACACTGAAGCTTTCTTT. Encoded protein: CASSLGQMNTEAFF.